This TCR beta chain was recovered during a study of OX40 agonist ivuxolimab in advanced cancers. This clone was found a few times. Profiled with immunoSEQ multiplex PCR; TCRdb holds only in-frame clones, not every one. The data show about 94,000 clones, around 90% seen once. The CDR3 is 15 residues long. Losses at the gene ends were 3 bases for V and 6 bases for J; bases not matched to a gene: 5. Germline CDR1 reads SGHTS; CDR2 reads YDEGEE. This specimen consisted of CD4+ or CD8+ T cells sorted from blood, obtained in a trial of the OX40 agonist ivuxolimab. This TCR derives from an adult with an advanced solid tumor such as melanoma, head and neck, liver or kidney cancer. V and J are TRBV5-8 and TRBJ1-5, with 11 positions matching TRBD1. CDR3 DNA: TGTGCCAGCAGCTACGGGACAGGGGGTAGTCAGCCCCAGCATTTT. This gives the protein CASSYGTGGSQPQHF.